The rows below give T cell receptor beta chains drawn from one sample of a study of T-cell reconstitution after alpha-beta-depleted transplantation in children. Each CDR3 protein is one row after TCRdb ran MiXCR on the PCR reads. The sample records around 450,000 distinct CDR3 sequences, over 9.5% being singletons. The sequenced sample was PBMCs, obtained before TCRalphabeta/CD19-depleted stem cell transplant. The origin of the receptors is a child under 10 years old with inherited bone marrow failure, due to receive a stem cell transplant. Both conserved end residues are trimmed from each CDR3.

V	length	J	CDR3
TRBV20-1	10	TRBJ2-3	SATSGRDTQY
TRBV5-1	13	TRBJ2-5	ASSGGTSLEETQY
TRBV5-1	13	TRBJ2-7	ASSFGAGNSYEQY
TRBV29-1	15	TRBJ2-1	SVESVTSISSYNEQF
TRBV7-9	12	TRBJ2-2	ASSLVAGAGELF
TRBV6-5	16	TRBJ2-2	ASSLEPGLDRAAGELF
TRBV19	15	TRBJ2-1	ASSIALGRDHYNEQF
TRBV2	16	TRBJ2-1	ASSDYWLAGAQYNEQL
TRBV11-2	18	TRBJ2-7	ASSAPSELAGGGAPNEQY
TRBV6-1	13	TRBJ2-1	ATGTSGSSYNEQF
TRBV4-1	11	TRBJ1-1	ASSQLPNTEAF
TRBV12-3/TRBV12-4	13	TRBJ1-5	ASRGGRGPEQPQH
TRBV20-1	15	TRBJ1-5	SARGRPRVGSNQPQH
TRBV30	13	TRBJ2-1	ASPQPSGHDNEQF
TRBV12-3/TRBV12-4	11	TRBJ2-7	ASSLIPREWQY
TRBV4-1	13	TRBJ2-5	ASSPGLVYQETQY
TRBV7-2	12	TRBJ2-2	ASSLRSGSGELF
TRBV20-1	12	TRBJ2-1	SARWGSSYNEQF
TRBV19	13	TRBJ2-1	ASSALPISYNEQF
TRBV29-1	9	TRBJ1-1	SGRVATEAF
TRBV7-9	14	TRBJ2-3	ASSPLRGGREDTQY
TRBV5-4	15	TRBJ2-7	ASSFGTSGSPTYEQY
TRBV20-1	14	TRBJ2-1	SARESSGRAYNEQF
TRBV3-1	11	TRBJ2-3	ASSRTPGTVQY
TRBV6-5	14	TRBJ2-1	ASSFSSGQDYNEQF
TRBV29-1	12	TRBJ2-1	SVVSWEPHDEQF
TRBV29-1	12	TRBJ2-5	SVEDHTRTETQY
TRBV13	13	TRBJ2-3	ASSYRQGSTDTQY
TRBV5-1	12	TRBJ1-1	ASSLDGQNTEAF
TRBV5-4	13	TRBJ2-1	ASSFLAGEEGEQF
TRBV7-2	13	TRBJ2-2	ASSDIAGTGGELF
TRBV21-1	11	TRBJ2-7	ASSEDGPYEQY
TRBV27	13	TRBJ2-2	ASSPYPSWTGELF
TRBV20-1	12	TRBJ2-5	SAILAEGGGTQY
TRBV18	12	TRBJ2-7	ASSPRIRDYEQY
TRBV19	15	TRBJ1-5	ASSIAPSDRAKQPQH
TRBV28	12	TRBJ2-3	ASSPGSRTDTQY
TRBV28	12	TRBJ2-7	ASSWPQNIYEQY
TRBV27	15	TRBJ1-2	ASSLSRVQGNRYGYT
TRBV4-2	17	TRBJ2-7	ASSQEILPFRGLSYEQY
TRBV5-1	15	TRBJ2-2	ASSWTVVYRDTGELF